One sample yielded the 28 T cell receptor beta chains listed below, sequenced in a study of cytomegalovirus exposure and HLA in healthy donors. The PCR contained 60 Vbeta and 13 Jbeta primers. The table came from immunoSEQ multiplex PCR; TCRdb's copy has only in-frame clones and leaves some out. The table records about 200,000 clones, over 60% of them present only once. Sequencing used PBMCs. The source of these receptors is a woman in her 30s in good health and CMV-seropositive.

The chain links TRBV21-1 to TRBJ1-2. TRBV21-1 is deemed a pseudogene. There are 14 residues in the CDR3. CDR3 sequence (DNA): TGTGCCAGCGGATCGAAGGGGGGGCGGAGGTCCTACACCTTC. Translated, it gives CASGSKGGRRSYTF.

The genes are TRBV2 and TRBJ2-5; tentative D call: TRBD2 (6 bases). The germline V gene has CDR1 SNHLY and CDR2 FYNNEI. Deletions cut 3 bases from V and 5 bases from J, with 13 bases between. The CDR3 runs to 14 residues. The CDR3 is CASSDHLASETQYF. The CDR3 DNA is TGTGCCAGCAGTGATCATCTAGCGTCGGAGACCCAGTACTTC.

V usage is TRBV5-1 and J usage is TRBJ1-2, with 7 bases identical to TRBD1. Losses at the gene ends were 3 bases for V and 2 bases for J; bases not matched to a gene: 7. The V gene's germline CDR1 is SGHRS and CDR2 YFSETQ. This CDR3 is 15 amino acids long. The CDR3, as DNA: TGCGCCAGCAGCTCAACCTCGGGACAGAACTATGGCTACACCTTC. Translated, it gives CASSSTSGQNYGYTF.

This chain connects TRBV27 to TRBJ1-2; 7 positions match TRBD1. With 3 bases clipped from V and 8 bases from J, the junction kept 6 bases outside the gene matches. This CDR3 is built from 13 residues. Germline V gene data show CDR1 as MNHEY and CDR2 as SMNVEV (reference sequence). The CDR3 region has the DNA TGTGCCAGCAGTTTTGCAGGGGGAAACGGCTACACCTTC. Translating gives CASSFAGGNGYTF.

This rearrangement joins TRBV11-3 to TRBJ2-5; unclear D gene. V lost 4 bases and J lost 1, with 7 bases in between. This CDR3 contains 13 residues. CDR1 is SGHNT and CDR2 is YENEEA in the germline V gene. The CDR3 loop is CASSSGAQETQYF. Here the CDR3 DNA reads TGTGCCAGCAGCTCAGGTGCCCAAGAGACCCAGTACTTC.

V is TRBV19 and J is TRBJ2-3; D call uncertain. There are 11 residues in the CDR3. Trimming removed 5 bases from V and 4 bases from J, with 4 bases in between. From germline, CDR1 is LNHDA and CDR2 SQIVND (reference sequence). DNA for the CDR3: TGTGCCAGTAGTGCGGCAGATACGCAGTATTTT. It encodes CASSAADTQYF. Drawing the rest from reference TRBV19 and TRBJ2-3, the complete variable domain is DGGITQSPKYLFRKEGQNVTLSCEQNLNHDAMYWYRQDPGQGLRLIYYSQIVNDFQKGDIAEGYSVSREKKESFPLTVTSAQKNPTAFYLCASSAADTQYFGPGTRLTVL.

The CDR3 spells CASSARDRLIYGYTF. The CDR3 DNA sequence: TGTGCCAGCAGCGCCCGGGACAGGCTCATTTATGGCTACACCTTC. V and J are TRBV7-2 and TRBJ1-2; 8 bases line up with TRBD1. Germline values: CDR1 SGHTA, CDR2 FQGNSA. The CDR3 consists of 15 residues. Trimming took 5 bases from V and 5 from J; bases not matched to a gene: 10.

This chain links TRBV28 with TRBJ2-7; no definite D call. Trimming removed 4 bases at V and 7 bases at J, with 11 bases between. The germline gives CDR1 MDHEN, CDR2 SYDVKM. The CDR3 is made up of 12 amino acids. The CDR3 region is CASSSPYQEQYF. CDR3 bases: TGTGCCAGCAGTTCCCCCTACCAAGAGCAGTACTTC.

The rearrangement joins TRBV5-1 to TRBJ2-2; 8 bases are a match to TRBD2. The CDR3 consists of 15 residues. Trimming cost V 4 bases and J 0 bases; bases outside gene matches: 2. CDR1 is SGHRS and CDR2 is YFSETQ in the germline V gene. The CDR3 DNA follows: TGCGCCAGCAGCCATAGCGGGACGAACACCGGGGAGCTGTTTTTT. This translates into CASSHSGTNTGELFF.

This clone was observed a single time. V is TRBV10-3 and J is TRBJ1-1; possible D gene TRBD1, 6 bases. Looked up from germline, CDR1 is ENHRY and CDR2 is SYGVKD. V lost 9 bases and J 10 bases, leaving 21 bases between the germline ends. CDR3 size: 13 residues. In DNA, the CDR3 is TGTGCCATTGGGGGCGAACAGGGTTTGGGAGCTTTCTTT. It yields the protein CAIGGEQGLGAFF.

The chain uses TRBV27 and TRBJ2-7, with D possibly TRBD2 on 5 matching bases. The germline V gene has CDR1 MNHEY and CDR2 SMNVEV (reference sequence). V lost 5 bases to trimming and J lost 6 bases, with 17 bases between them. CDR3 length: 14 amino acids. The CDR3 is CASSLTREGSEQYF. CDR3 nucleotides: TGTGCCAGCAGTCTGACAAGAGAGGGCTCCGAGCAGTACTTC.

The rearrangement links TRBV20-1 to TRBJ2-1, with a possible D match to TRBD1 (5 bases). The germline V and J ends were trimmed by 3 bases and 11 bases, with 11 bases remaining between them. The length of the CDR3 is 11 residues. Germline CDR1 and CDR2: DFQATT and SNEGSKA (reference sequence). In DNA form, the CDR3 reads TGCAGTGCTAGGGGGCCTTCGAAGCAGTTCTTC. It is translated as CSARGPSKQFF.

This clone has more than one count but fewer than ten. J is TRBJ2-1 and V is TRBV6-4; 8 bases are shared with TRBD2. Germline V gene sequence: CDR1 MRHNA, CDR2 SNTAGT. This CDR3 is built from 15 residues. V shed 4 bases and J 6 bases; nucleotides not matched to a gene: 8. The CDR3 bases are TGTGCCAGCAGTGTAGGGAGCGGGAGTAGCAATGAGCAGTTCTTC. Translated: CASSVGSGSSNEQFF.

The rearrangement uses TRBV11-3 and TRBJ2-7; D possibly corresponds to TRBD1 (5 bases). CDR3 length equals 12 residues. V was pared by 3 bases and J by 3 bases, with 6 bases between. CDR1 SGHNT and CDR2 YENEEA come from the germline V gene. DNA of the CDR3: TGTGCCAGCAGCTTCGACAGCTACGAGCAGTACTTC. Its protein product is CASSFDSYEQYF.

The V gene is TRBV25-1, the J gene TRBJ1-1; TRBD1 aligns across 7 bases. This CDR3 region has 13 residues. V gave up 5 bases and J gave up 4 bases; unmatched junction bases: 4. CDR1 is MGHDK and CDR2 is SYGVNS in the germline V gene. The CDR3 reads CASSRQGGTEAFF. CDR3 bases: TGTGCCAGCAGTCGCCAGGGGGGCACTGAAGCTTTCTTT.

In its sample, this clone was seen once. The chain carries TRBV7-9 and TRBJ1-2, with D perhaps TRBD1 (6 bases). Germline-derived CDR1 and CDR2 are SEHNR and FQNEAQ (reference sequence). This CDR3 is built from 15 residues. The V and J ends lost 3 bases and 5 bases respectively, with 16 bases between them. CDR3: CASSLGGAIQYGYTF. Written as DNA, the CDR3 is TGTGCCAGCAGCTTGGGGGGGGCCATACAATATGGCTACACCTTC.

The chain is built from TRBV28 and TRBJ1-6; D is perhaps TRBD1 (6 bases). Trimming shortened V by 6 bases and J by 3 bases, and 12 bases separated the two germline ends. CDR1 is MDHEN, CDR2 SYDVKM, per germline. The CDR3 spans 15 residues. CDR3 loop: CASRTSDSYNSPLHF. CDR3 nucleotide sequence: TGTGCCAGCAGGACTTCGGACAGCTATAATTCACCCCTCCACTTT.

The count of this clone is one. The V and J genes are TRBV5-1 and TRBJ1-1; 8 bases line up with TRBD1. CDR1 is SGHRS and CDR2 is YFSETQ in the germline V gene. This CDR3 is 16 amino acids long. With V trimmed by 4 bases and J by 1 base, 9 bases remained unmatched. CDR3 in DNA: TGCGCCAGCAGCCGAGACAGGGGCCCAGGGAACACTGAAGCTTTCTTT. This sequence encodes CASSRDRGPGNTEAFF. Combining the CDR3 with reference TRBV5-1 and TRBJ1-1 gives the whole variable domain KAGVTQTPRYLIKTRGQQVTLSCSPISGHRSVSWYQQTPGQGLQFLFEYFSETQRNKGNFPGRFSGRQFSNSRSEMNVSTLELGDSALYLCASSRDRGPGNTEAFFGQGTRLTVV.

CDR3 nucleotides: TGTGCCAGCAACCCTAATGGACAGGGTACTCTTCGGGACACTGAAGCTTTCTTT. Amino acid sequence: CASNPNGQGTLRDTEAFF. The chain combines TRBV5-4 with TRBJ1-1; 8 bases map to TRBD1. V dropped 6 bases and J dropped 3; count of bases not matched to a gene: 19. Germline CDR1 and CDR2: SGHNT and YYREEE (reference sequence). This CDR3 contains 18 residues.

The rearrangement links TRBV27 to TRBJ2-7, with 9 positions matching TRBD1. Losses at the gene ends were 0 bases for V and 3 bases for J; bases not matched to a gene: 6. CDR1 is MNHEY and CDR2 is SMNVEV in the germline V gene (reference sequence). The CDR3 sequence is 16 residues long. CDR3 residues: CASSLSRDRAHYEQYF. The CDR3 DNA reads TGTGCCAGCAGTTTATCCCGGGACAGGGCACACTACGAGCAGTACTTC.

The chain links TRBV27 to TRBJ1-1; 7 nucleotides line up with TRBD1. The germline gives CDR1 MNHEY, CDR2 SMNVEV (reference sequence). There are 15 residues in the CDR3. The ends lost 4 bases at V and 0 bases at J; junction bases unmatched: 5. The CDR3 region is CASSSDRAVNTEAFF. The CDR3, as DNA: TGTGCCAGCAGTTCCGACAGGGCAGTGAACACTGAAGCTTTCTTT.

The genes are TRBV6-1 and TRBJ1-3; D perhaps matches TRBD1 (5 bases). Per germline, CDR1 MNHNS and CDR2 SASEGT. V dropped 8 bases and J dropped 3 bases, with 17 bases sitting between them. The length of the CDR3 is 15 residues. The CDR3: CASLGGNFGGNTIYF. CDR3 nucleotides: TGTGCCAGCCTTGGGGGGAATTTCGGTGGAAACACCATATATTTT.

The chain uses TRBV7-2 and TRBJ1-6, with TRBD1 matching over 7 bases. Germline V gene lookup returns CDR1 SGHTA and CDR2 FQGNSA. V was pared by 1 base and J by 10 bases, with 4 bases of the junction left unmatched. CDR3 length: 14 residues. CDR3: CASSLEQGISPLHF. CDR3 sequence (DNA): TGTGCCAGCAGCTTAGAACAGGGGATCTCACCCCTCCACTTT.

The chain employs TRBV7-3 and TRBJ1-2; weak D call: TRBD1 (5 bases). Germline-derived CDR1 and CDR2 are SGHTA and FQGTGA. Trimming took 3 bases from V and 4 from J, leaving 9 bases between them. The CDR3 consists of 13 residues. The CDR3 is CASSLHGGYGYTF. CDR3 sequence (DNA): TGTGCCAGCAGCTTGCACGGGGGCTATGGCTACACCTTC.

This chain joins TRBV19 and TRBJ2-7, with a weak D call TRBD1 (8 bases). This CDR3 has 16 amino acids. V was cut by 2 bases and J by 1 base, with 15 bases left in between. Germline V gives CDR1 LNHDA, CDR2 SQIVND (reference sequence). The DNA for the CDR3 is TGTGCCAGTAGTATAACCCACAGGGGGGGTTCCTACGAGCAGTACTTC. Its translation: CASSITHRGGSYEQYF.

The V gene is TRBV7-8, the J gene TRBJ1-2, with unresolved D. This CDR3 has 14 residues. Germline CDR1 is SGHVS and CDR2 is FQNEAQ. V gave up 5 bases and J gave up 1 base, with 11 bases separating them. CDR3 in amino acids: CASSLSGNNYGYTF. The CDR3, as DNA: TGTGCCAGCAGCCTAAGCGGGAATAACTATGGCTACACCTTC.

The rearrangement joins TRBV30 to TRBJ2-7, with 7 nucleotides matching TRBD2. V dropped 3 bases and J dropped 1; count of bases not matched to a gene: 9. Germline CDR1 GTSNPN, CDR2 SVGIG (reference sequence). The CDR3 runs 15 residues. The CDR3 sequence is CAWSLGAGLSYEQYF. CDR3 in DNA: TGTGCCTGGAGCCTCGGAGCGGGACTTTCCTACGAGCAGTACTTC.

This rearrangement joins TRBV7-3 to TRBJ2-2; no definite D call. With 1 base removed from V and 1 base from J, the gap between germline ends came to 4 bases. CDR3 length: 14 amino acids. Germline CDR1 reads SGHTA; CDR2 reads FQGTGA. The CDR3 region has the DNA TGTGCCAGCAGCTTAATGAGGAACACCGGGGAGCTGTTTTTT. Its protein is CASSLMRNTGELFF.